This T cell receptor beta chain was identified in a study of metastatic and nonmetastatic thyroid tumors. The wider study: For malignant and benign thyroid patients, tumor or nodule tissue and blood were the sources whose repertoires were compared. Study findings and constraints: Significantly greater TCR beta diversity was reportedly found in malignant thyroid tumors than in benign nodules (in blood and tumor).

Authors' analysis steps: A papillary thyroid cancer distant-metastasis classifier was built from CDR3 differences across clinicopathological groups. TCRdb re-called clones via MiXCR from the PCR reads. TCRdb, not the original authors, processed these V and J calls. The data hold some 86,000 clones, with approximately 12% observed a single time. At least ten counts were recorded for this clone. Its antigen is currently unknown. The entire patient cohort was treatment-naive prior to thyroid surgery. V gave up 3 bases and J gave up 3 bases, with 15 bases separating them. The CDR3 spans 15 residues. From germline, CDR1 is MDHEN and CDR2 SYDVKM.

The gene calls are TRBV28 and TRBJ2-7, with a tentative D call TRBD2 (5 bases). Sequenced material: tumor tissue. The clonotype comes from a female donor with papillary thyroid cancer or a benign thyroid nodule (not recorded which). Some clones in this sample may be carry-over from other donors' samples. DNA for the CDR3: TGTGCCAGCAGTTTGCCGATCGGACTCCACTACGAGCAGTACTTC. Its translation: CASSLPIGLHYEQYF.